Detailed here is one TCR beta chain. Its target antigen remains unknown. The data were taken from a study of T cells expressing NK-cell markers (dated by TCRdb to 2018 to 2020). Context from the whole study: TCR beta-chain repertoires were profiled in sorted CD3+CD56+NKG2C+, CD3+CD56+NKG2C- and CD3+CD56-NKG2C+ T-cell subsets from eight donors. Among the eight sequenced donors, only one was HCMV-seronegative, while the other seven were HCMV-seropositive. Randomly selected healthy volunteers, three men and five women, were used as the eight sequenced donors. The libraries were sequenced on Illumina HiSeq 2000/2500, MiSeq or NextSeq, producing 2 x 150 bp reads.

According to the germline V gene, CDR1 reads SQVTM and CDR2 reads ANQGSEA. From the cysteine up to the phenylalanine, the CDR3 has a length of 11 residues. No coding sequence is recorded. The sample was run on an Illumina HiSeq 2000. TCR beta cDNA libraries were prepared using 5'RACE template switching, which introduced a universal primer site and unique molecular identifiers. Priming for cDNA synthesis came from the TCR beta constant segment, and two successive PCR amplification steps followed. From the authors' description of their analysis: MIGEC was used to demultiplex reads and group the reads by UMI, and MiTCR was used to assemble and quantify clonotypes. To remove erroneous sequences, TCR cDNA sequences were retained only when supported by two or more reads. The tcR package was used for downstream repertoire analysis, with clonotypes matched between fractions based on CDR3 nucleotide sequence plus V segment. VDJmatch was used to annotate antigen specificity against VDJdb, with one amino acid substitution allowed in CDR3. TCRdb reprocessed the reads and assigns one entry to each CDR3 protein sequence, leaving out DNA. TCRdb assigned the V and J calls; the authors' analysis was not used. This specimen's table enumerates 400,000 to 450,000 distinct CDR3 sequences. Clones ranked in the top ten supply roughly 7.2% of the sample.

A commercial ELISA kit detecting HCMV-specific IgG in serum was used to determine HCMV serostatus. Ficoll density gradient centrifugation was used to isolate peripheral blood mononuclear cells from blood. General conclusions and limits of the study: Those dominant clonotypes were again the most abundant among CD3+CD56-NKG2C+ cells in several donors, at roughly 28.3-60.1%. In roughly 6 donors, the dominant CD3+CD56+NKG2C+ clonotypes were found to rank among the top 10 CD8+ clonotypes and to make up 1.0-7.0% of CD8+ T cells. Whether the expanded NKG2C-expressing T cell clones were specific for HCMV antigens was left unclear.

This receptor was obtained from a woman aged 18 to 75 in good health. The sample taken for sequencing was blood T cells: a sorted CD56 or NKG2C T cell subset, CD4+ or CD8+ T cells, or bulk PBMC T cells (not recorded which). The V and J segments used are TRBV29-1 and TRBJ2-1. The CDR3 reads CSDLNYNEQFF.